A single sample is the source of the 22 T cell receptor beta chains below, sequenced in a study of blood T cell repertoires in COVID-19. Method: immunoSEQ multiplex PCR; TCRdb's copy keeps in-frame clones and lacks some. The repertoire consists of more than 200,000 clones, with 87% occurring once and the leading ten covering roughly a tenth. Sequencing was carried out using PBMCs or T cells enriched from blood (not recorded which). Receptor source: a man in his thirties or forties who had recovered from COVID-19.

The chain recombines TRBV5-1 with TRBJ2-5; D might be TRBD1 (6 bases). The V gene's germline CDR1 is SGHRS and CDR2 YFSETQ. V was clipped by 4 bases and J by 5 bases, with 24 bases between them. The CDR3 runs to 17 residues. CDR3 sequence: CASSLHPQPEGVETQYF. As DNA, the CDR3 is TGCGCCAGCAGCCTCCACCCGCAACCCGAGGGGGTGGAGACCCAGTACTTC.

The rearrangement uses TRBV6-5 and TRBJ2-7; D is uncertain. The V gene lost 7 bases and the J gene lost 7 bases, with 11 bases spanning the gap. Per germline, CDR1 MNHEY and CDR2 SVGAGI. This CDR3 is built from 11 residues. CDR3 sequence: CASNRPGEQYF. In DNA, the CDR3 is TGTGCCAGCAATAGGCCCGGGGAGCAGTACTTC.

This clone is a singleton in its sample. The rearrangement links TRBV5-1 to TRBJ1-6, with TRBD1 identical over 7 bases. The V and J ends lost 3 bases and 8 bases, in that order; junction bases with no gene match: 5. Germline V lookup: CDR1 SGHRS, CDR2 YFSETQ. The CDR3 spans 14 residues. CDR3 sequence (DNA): TGCGCCAGCAGCTCTACAGGGGTTGATTCACCCCTCCACTTT. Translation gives CASSSTGVDSPLHF.

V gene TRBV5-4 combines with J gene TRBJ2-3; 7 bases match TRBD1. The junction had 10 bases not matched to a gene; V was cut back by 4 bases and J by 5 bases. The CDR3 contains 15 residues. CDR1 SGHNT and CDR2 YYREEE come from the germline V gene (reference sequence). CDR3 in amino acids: CASSPSTGSGDTQYF. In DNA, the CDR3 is TGTGCCAGCAGCCCTTCGACAGGGAGTGGAGATACGCAGTATTTT.

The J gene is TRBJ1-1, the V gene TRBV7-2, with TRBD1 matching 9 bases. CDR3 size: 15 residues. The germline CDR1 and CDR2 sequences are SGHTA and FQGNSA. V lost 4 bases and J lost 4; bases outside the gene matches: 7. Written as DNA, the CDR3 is TGTGCCAGCAGCTCCCAGACAGGGGGGGGCACTGAAGCTTTCTTT. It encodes CASSSQTGGGTEAFF.

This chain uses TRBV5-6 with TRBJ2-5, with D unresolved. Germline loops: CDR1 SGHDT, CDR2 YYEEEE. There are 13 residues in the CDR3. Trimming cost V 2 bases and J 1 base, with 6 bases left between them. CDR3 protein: CASSFRGQETQYF. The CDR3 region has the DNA TGTGCCAGCAGCTTTAGAGGCCAAGAGACCCAGTACTTC.

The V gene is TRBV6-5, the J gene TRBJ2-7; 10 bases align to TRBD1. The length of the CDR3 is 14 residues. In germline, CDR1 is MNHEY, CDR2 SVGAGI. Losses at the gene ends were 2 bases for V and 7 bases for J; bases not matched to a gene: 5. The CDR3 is CASSYNDRGREQYF. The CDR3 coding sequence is TGTGCCAGCAGTTACAACGACAGGGGGCGTGAGCAGTACTTC.

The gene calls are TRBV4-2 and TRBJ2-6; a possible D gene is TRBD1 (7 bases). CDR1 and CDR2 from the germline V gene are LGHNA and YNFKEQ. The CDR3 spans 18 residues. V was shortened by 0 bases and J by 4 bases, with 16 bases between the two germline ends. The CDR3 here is CASSQDPGGQSGANVLTF. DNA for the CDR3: TGTGCCAGCAGCCAAGACCCCGGGGGACAGTCCGGGGCCAACGTCCTGACTTTC.

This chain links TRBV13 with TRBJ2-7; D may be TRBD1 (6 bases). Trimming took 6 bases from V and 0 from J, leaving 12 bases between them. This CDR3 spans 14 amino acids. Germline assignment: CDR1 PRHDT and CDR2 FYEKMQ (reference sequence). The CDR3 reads CASRKTGSSYEQYF. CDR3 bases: TGTGCCAGCAGGAAGACAGGATCCTCCTACGAGCAGTACTTC.

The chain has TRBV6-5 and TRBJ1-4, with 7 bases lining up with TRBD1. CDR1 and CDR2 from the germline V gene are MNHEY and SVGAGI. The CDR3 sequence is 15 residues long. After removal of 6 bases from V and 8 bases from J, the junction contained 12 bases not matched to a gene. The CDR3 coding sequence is TGTGCCAGCAGCTTGGAAGGGGGCGGTGGGGAAAAACTGTTTTTT. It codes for CASSLEGGGGEKLFF.

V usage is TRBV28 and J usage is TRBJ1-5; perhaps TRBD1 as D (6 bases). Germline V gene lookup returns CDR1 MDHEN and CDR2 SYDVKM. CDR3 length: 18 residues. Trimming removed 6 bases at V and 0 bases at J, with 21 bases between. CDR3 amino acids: CASSIDRFPTYSNQPQHF. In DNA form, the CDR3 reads TGTGCCAGCAGCATTGACAGGTTTCCCACTTATAGCAATCAGCCCCAGCATTTT.

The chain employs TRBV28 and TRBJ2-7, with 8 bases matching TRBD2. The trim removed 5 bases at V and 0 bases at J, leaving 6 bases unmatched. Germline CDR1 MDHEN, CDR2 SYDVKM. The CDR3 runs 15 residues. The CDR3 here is CASSQTSATSYEQYF. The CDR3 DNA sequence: TGTGCCAGCAGTCAGACTAGCGCAACCTCCTACGAGCAGTACTTC.

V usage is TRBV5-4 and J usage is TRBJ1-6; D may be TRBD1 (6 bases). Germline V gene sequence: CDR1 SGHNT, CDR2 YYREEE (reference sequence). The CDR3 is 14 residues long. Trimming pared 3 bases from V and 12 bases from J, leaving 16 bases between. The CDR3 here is CASSSGEQGKPLHF. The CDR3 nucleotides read TGTGCCAGCAGCTCGGGCGAACAGGGAAAACCCCTCCACTTT. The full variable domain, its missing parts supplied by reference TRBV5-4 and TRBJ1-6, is ETGVTQSPTHLIKTRGQQVTLRCSSQSGHNTVSWYQQALGQGPQFIFQYYREEENGRGNFPPRFSGLQFPNYSSELNVNALELDDSALYLCASSSGEQGKPLHFGNGTRLTVT.

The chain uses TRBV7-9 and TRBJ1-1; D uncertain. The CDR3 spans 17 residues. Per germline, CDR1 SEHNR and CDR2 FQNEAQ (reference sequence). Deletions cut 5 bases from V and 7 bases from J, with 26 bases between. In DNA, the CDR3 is TGTGCCAGCAGCCCATATACCGGGTCCCTCCCGAATGGTGAAGCTTTCTTT. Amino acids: CASSPYTGSLPNGEAFF.

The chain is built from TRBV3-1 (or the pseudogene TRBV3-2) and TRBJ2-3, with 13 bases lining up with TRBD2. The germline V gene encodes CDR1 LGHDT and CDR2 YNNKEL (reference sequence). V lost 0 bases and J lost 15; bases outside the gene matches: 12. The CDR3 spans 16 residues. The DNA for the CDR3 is TGTGCCAGCAGCCAAGACGGGACTAGCGGGACCTCGGTTAAATATTTT. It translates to CASSQDGTSGTSVKYF.

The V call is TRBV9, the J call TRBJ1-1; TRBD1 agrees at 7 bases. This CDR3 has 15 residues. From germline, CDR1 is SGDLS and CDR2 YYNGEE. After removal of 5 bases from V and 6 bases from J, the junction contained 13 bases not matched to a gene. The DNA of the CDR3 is TGTGCCAGCAGTCCAGAGGGGGCGCGTCCGGCTGAAGCTTTCTTT. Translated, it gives CASSPEGARPAEAFF.

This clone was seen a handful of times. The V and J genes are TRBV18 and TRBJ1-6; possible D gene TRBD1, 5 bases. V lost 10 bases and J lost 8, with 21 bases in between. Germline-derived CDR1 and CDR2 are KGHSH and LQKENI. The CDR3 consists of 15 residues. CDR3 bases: TGTGCCACTGGGATTGGGCCGCCGGGGGATTCACCCCTCCACTTT. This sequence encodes CATGIGPPGDSPLHF.

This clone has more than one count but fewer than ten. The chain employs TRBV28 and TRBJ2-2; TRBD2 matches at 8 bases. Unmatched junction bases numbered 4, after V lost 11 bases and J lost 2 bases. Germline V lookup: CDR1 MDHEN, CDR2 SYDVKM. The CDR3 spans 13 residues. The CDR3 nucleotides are TGTGCCGGACTAGCTAGAAACACCGGGGAGCTGTTTTTT. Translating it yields CAGLARNTGELFF.

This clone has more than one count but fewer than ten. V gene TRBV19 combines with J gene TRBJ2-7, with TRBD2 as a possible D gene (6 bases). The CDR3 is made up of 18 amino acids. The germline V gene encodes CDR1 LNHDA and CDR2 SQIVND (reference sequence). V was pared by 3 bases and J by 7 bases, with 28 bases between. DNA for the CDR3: TGTGCCAGTAGTATCGAGTATCCTAGGCGGGGCGTTTTGTATGAGCAGTACTTC. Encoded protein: CASSIEYPRRGVLYEQYF. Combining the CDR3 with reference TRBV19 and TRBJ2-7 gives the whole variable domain DGGITQSPKYLFRKEGQNVTLSCEQNLNHDAMYWYRQDPGQGLRLIYYSQIVNDFQKGDIAEGYSVSREKKESFPLTVTSAQKNPTAFYLCASSIEYPRRGVLYEQYFGPGTRLTVT.

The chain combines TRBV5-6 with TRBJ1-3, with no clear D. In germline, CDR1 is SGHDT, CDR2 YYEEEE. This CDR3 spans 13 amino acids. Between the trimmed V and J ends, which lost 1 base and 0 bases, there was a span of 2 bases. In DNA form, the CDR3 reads TGTGCCAGCAGCTTGCGCTCTGGAAACACCATATATTTT. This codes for CASSLRSGNTIYF.

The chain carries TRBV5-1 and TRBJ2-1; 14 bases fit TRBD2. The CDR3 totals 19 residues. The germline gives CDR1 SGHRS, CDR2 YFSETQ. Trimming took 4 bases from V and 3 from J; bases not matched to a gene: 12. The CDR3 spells CASSDTTGTSGGVYNEQFF. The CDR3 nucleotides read TGCGCCAGCAGCGACACAACCGGGACTAGCGGGGGTGTCTACAATGAGCAGTTCTTC.

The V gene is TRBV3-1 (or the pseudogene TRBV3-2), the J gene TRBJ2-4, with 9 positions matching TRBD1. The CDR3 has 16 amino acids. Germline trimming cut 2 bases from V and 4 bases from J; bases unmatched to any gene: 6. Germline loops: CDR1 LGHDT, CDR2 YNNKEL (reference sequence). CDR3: CASSQLLGTGKNIQYF. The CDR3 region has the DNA TGTGCCAGCAGCCAACTCCTCGGGACAGGGAAAAACATTCAGTACTTC.